Below, one TCR beta chain is given with its context. Its target is unknown. The data belong to a study of T cell responses to AZD1222 COVID-19 vaccine. Overall study results and limits: It was only after the peak T cell response that any repertoires were sampled. Following two doses of AZD1222, Spike-specific TCR breadth and depth rose. Vaccine-associated CD4 TCRs spanned spike, dominant at 160-218 and 743-854.

The length of the CDR3 is 14 residues. V was cut by 1 base and J by 2 bases, with 7 bases left in between. From germline, CDR1 is SGHAT and CDR2 FQNNGV. The protocol was immunoSEQ multiplex PCR, while the TCRdb copy is restricted to in-frame clones and leaves out a portion. The sample consists of about 130,000 clones, roughly 93% of them appearing once. The chain employs TRBV11-2 and TRBJ2-3, with D unresolved. The sequence derives from an adult in good health. The sample was peripheral blood, taken on day 0 of AZD1222 vaccination. DNA of the CDR3: TGTGCCAGCAGCTTAGGCGGATACACAGATACGCAGTATTTT. Residues: CASSLGGYTDTQYF. Full variable domain (outside the CDR3, taken from reference TRBV11-2 and TRBJ2-3): EAGVAQSPRYKIIEKRQSVAFWCNPISGHATLYWYQQILGQGPKLLIQFQNNGVVDDSQLPKDRFSAERLKGVDSTLKIQPAKLEDSAVYLCASSLGGYTDTQYFGPGTRLTVL.